This passage covers 26 T cell receptor beta chains from one sample sequenced in a study of T cells in Graves' hyperthyroidism and ophthalmopathy. The source material, RNA transcripts, was used to amplify TCR beta CDR3 regions. The TCR CDR3 was amplified in a first-round RT-PCR using the HTBI primer set. TCRdb re-analysed the multiplex PCR reads in MiXCR, keeping a single row per CDR3 protein. Counted here are hundreds of thousands of distinct CDR3 sequences, around 45% occurring once; the ten biggest clones make up about 7.9%. The specimen sequenced was peripheral blood or thyroid tissue (not recorded which). The receptors originated from a young woman with Graves' hyperthyroidism.

The genes are TRBV7-9 and TRBJ2-2; perhaps D is TRBD1 or TRBD2 (5 bases each). Trimming shortened V by 3 bases and J by 6 bases, and 14 bases separated the two germline ends. CDR1 SEHNR and CDR2 FQNEAQ come from the germline V gene (reference sequence). The CDR3 runs to 15 residues. CDR3 region: CASSLVQGAAGELFF. As DNA, the CDR3 is TGTGCCAGCAGCTTGGTCCAGGGAGCCGCCGGGGAGCTGTTTTTT.

Many counts were recorded for this clonotype. The rearrangement uses TRBV10-3 and TRBJ2-7; 12 bases fit TRBD1. V gave up 0 bases and J gave up 4 bases; unmatched junction bases: 4. Germline CDR1 is ENHRY and CDR2 is SYGVKD. This CDR3 has 16 residues. The CDR3 coding sequence is TGTGCCATCAGTGAGTCTGGGGGACAGGGGGCGTACGAGCAGTACTTC. Translated: CAISESGGQGAYEQYF.

DNA for the CDR3: TGCAGTGTTTACAGGGTGAGCCCTGAAGCTTTCTTT. Amino acid sequence: CSVYRVSPEAFF. The chain uses TRBV20-1 and TRBJ1-1; D is possibly TRBD1 (6 bases). The germline V and J ends were trimmed by 7 bases and 6 bases, with 15 bases remaining between them. The CDR3 extends over 12 amino acids. CDR1 DFQATT and CDR2 SNEGSKA come from the germline V gene (reference sequence).

This chain joins TRBV2 and TRBJ1-2; 10 positions agree with TRBD1. The trim removed 5 bases at V and 4 bases at J, leaving 10 bases unmatched. Germline loops: CDR1 SNHLY, CDR2 FYNNEI. There are 16 residues in the CDR3. Here the CDR3 reads CASSPRDRGPFYGYTF. For the CDR3, the DNA is TGTGCCAGCAGTCCCCGGGACAGGGGTCCTTTCTATGGCTACACCTTC.

Note on this clonotype: This may stem from a read error, because a much larger clone lies one nucleotide away. V and J are TRBV10-3 and TRBJ1-5; D gene uncertain. The CDR3 has 15 residues. Germline CDR1 and CDR2: ENHRY and SYGVKD. Trimming took off 3 bases at V and 0 bases at J, with 9 bases between the two ends. The CDR3 reads CAISDPDISNQPQHF. The CDR3 DNA follows: TGTGCCATCAGTGACCCCGACATTAGCAATCAGCCCCAGCATTTT.

This clonotype showed up many times. The chain uses TRBV19 and TRBJ1-6, with D perhaps TRBD1 (5 bases). CDR3 size: 15 residues. V lost 4 bases, J lost 7 bases, and 14 bases lay in between. Germline CDR1 LNHDA, CDR2 SQIVND (reference sequence). The CDR3 sequence: CASSNPRRGNSPLHF. As DNA, the CDR3 is TGTGCCAGTAGTAACCCGCGGCGGGGGAATTCACCCCTCCACTTT.

The rearrangement uses TRBV7-7 and TRBJ2-3, with D unclear. The CDR3 covers 13 residues. V was pared by 5 bases and J by 12 bases, with 18 bases between. Germline CDR1 SSHAT, CDR2 FNYEAQ (reference sequence). The CDR3 sequence is CASSTRTGDNQYF. The CDR3 nucleotides are TGTGCCAGCAGCACGCGGACCGGAGATAATCAGTATTTT.

This sequence joins TRBV29-1 and TRBJ2-3; 7 bases are a match to TRBD2. V lost 7 bases, J lost 5 bases, and 6 bases stayed unmatched. The germline V gene has CDR1 SQVTM and CDR2 ANQGSEA. The CDR3 extends over 12 amino acids. The DNA of the CDR3 is TGCAGCGCCCTATGGGAGGGAGATACGCAGTATTTT. Its protein product is CSALWEGDTQYF.

As concerns this clonotype: One junction end does not reproduce the germline sequence, and a read error may be involved. The rearrangement uses TRBV10-3 and TRBJ1-1, with TRBD1 identical over 12 bases. The germline CDR1 and CDR2 sequences are ENHRY and SYGVKD. The CDR3 is 16 residues long. CDR3 nucleotide sequence: TGTGCCAGCAGTTTCGGGACAGGGGGCCTTGGGACTGAAGCTTTCTTT. Its translation: CASSFGTGGLGTEAFF.

V gene TRBV10-3 combines with J gene TRBJ1-2; unclear D gene. In germline, CDR1 is ENHRY, CDR2 SYGVKD. Trimming cost V 6 bases and J 7 bases, with 15 bases left between them. This CDR3 region has 13 residues. CDR3 residues: CAISPERQSGYTF. For the CDR3, the DNA is TGTGCCATCAGCCCCGAGAGACAATCTGGCTACACCTTC.

This clonotype was detected a few times. V is TRBV20-1 and J is TRBJ2-2; either TRBD1 or TRBD2 may supply D (5 bases each). In germline, CDR1 is DFQATT, CDR2 SNEGSKA (reference sequence). V was pared by 1 base and J by 4 bases, with 10 bases between. This CDR3 comprises 14 residues. The CDR3 nucleotides are TGCAGTGCTAGAGCCCGGGACCCCACCGGGGAGCTGTTTTTT. Translation gives CSARARDPTGELFF.

This clonotype was counted a single time. The gene calls are TRBV20-1 and TRBJ2-5; D is uncertain. This CDR3 is built from 12 residues. V lost 5 bases and J lost 5, with 12 bases in between. Per the germline V gene, CDR1 is DFQATT and CDR2 is SNEGSKA (reference sequence). The CDR3 DNA reads TGCAGTGCTTCAACGACCTCGGAGACCCAGTACTTC. It yields the protein CSASTTSETQYF.

This chain connects TRBV7-9 to TRBJ2-5; D remains ambiguous. V lost 1 base, J lost 9 bases, and 9 bases lay in between. The CDR3 covers 12 residues. CDR1 SEHNR and CDR2 FQNEAQ come from the germline V gene (reference sequence). The CDR3 sequence: CASSLGHQPQYF. The CDR3 nucleotides are TGTGCCAGCAGCTTAGGACATCAGCCCCAGTACTTC.

As DNA, the CDR3 is TGTGCCAGCAGGGGAGAGGTGACCCAGTACTTC. It translates to CASRGEVTQYF. The V gene is TRBV2, the J gene TRBJ2-5; D might be TRBD2 (5 bases). The CDR3 sequence is 11 residues long. V was pared by 6 bases and J by 7 bases, with 9 bases between. Germline CDR1 SNHLY, CDR2 FYNNEI.

Ten or more counts support this clonotype. V gene TRBV7-8 combines with J gene TRBJ1-1; TRBD1 aligns across 7 bases. Looked up from germline, CDR1 is SGHVS and CDR2 is FQNEAQ. The junction had 7 bases not matched to a gene; V was cut back by 6 bases and J by 0 bases. The CDR3 runs to 15 residues. The CDR3 nucleotides are TGTGCCAGCAGACTAGACAGGGCTATGAACACTGAAGCTTTCTTT. Amino acids: CASRLDRAMNTEAFF. Full variable domain (outside the CDR3, taken from reference TRBV7-8 and TRBJ1-1): GAGVSQSPRYKVAKRGQDVALRCDPISGHVSLFWYQQALGQGPEFLTYFQNEAQLDKSGLPSDRFFAERPEGSVSTLKIQRTQQEDSAVYLCASRLDRAMNTEAFFGQGTRLTVV.

The chain links TRBV7-9 to TRBJ2-5; D may be TRBD1 or TRBD2 (5 bases each). The ends were cut back, 4 bases at V and 5 bases at J, with 11 bases in the middle. Per germline, CDR1 SEHNR and CDR2 FQNEAQ (reference sequence). The CDR3 loop spans 13 amino acids. The CDR3 reads CASSSLGTETQYF. CDR3 coding DNA: TGTGCCAGCAGCTCCCTGGGGACGGAGACCCAGTACTTC.

In this sample, this clonotype turned up a few times. A read error may produce the germline difference seen at one junction end. V gene TRBV24-1 combines with J gene TRBJ1-1, with D maybe TRBD1 (5 bases). CDR3 length: 15 residues. CDR1 KGHDR and CDR2 SFDVKD come from the germline V gene. The CDR3 spells CASSPRAGTYTEAFF. The CDR3 DNA sequence: TGTGCCAGCAGTCCCCGGGCAGGGACCTACACTGAAGCTTTCTTT.

The rearrangement links TRBV6-5 to TRBJ1-3; 8 bases are a match to TRBD1. The CDR3 spans 18 residues. Germline V gives CDR1 MNHEY, CDR2 SVGAGI. V dropped 4 bases and J dropped 8; count of bases not matched to a gene: 19. Written as DNA, the CDR3 is TGTGCCAGCAGTTTAGACGGGCAGGGGGCGGGCTATGGCTACACCATATATTTT. Protein: CASSLDGQGAGYGYTIYF.

To note about this clonotype: Being one base from a much bigger clone, this may be a read error. This chain links TRBV24-1 with TRBJ2-3; D is perhaps TRBD1 (5 bases). With the DNA end fitting TRBJ2-5 better, the J assignment may be wrong. This CDR3 region has 15 residues. Per the germline V gene, CDR1 is KGHDR and CDR2 is SFDVKD. The CDR3 loop reads CATSDFGQGQGTQYF. CDR3 coding DNA: TGTGCCACCAGTGATTTTGGGCAGGGCCAGGGGACCCAGTACTTC.

This clonotype has only a few counts. The chain combines TRBV13 with TRBJ2-5; 7 nucleotides line up with TRBD1. V gave up 5 bases and J gave up 0 bases; unmatched junction bases: 6. Germline-derived CDR1 and CDR2 are PRHDT and FYEKMQ (reference sequence). This CDR3 comprises 15 residues. DNA of the CDR3: TGTGCCAGCAGCGCACAGACAGGGAACCAAGAGACCCAGTACTTC. It specifies CASSAQTGNQETQYF.

Only one count was recorded for this clonotype. A much more abundant neighbour one base away suggests this may be a read error. The chain recombines TRBV25-1 with TRBJ2-2, with TRBD1 matching over 7 bases. Germline CDR1 MGHDK, CDR2 SYGVNS. The CDR3 has 13 residues. The CDR3 loop is CAISEGAGGELFF. The DNA for the CDR3 is TGTGCCATCAGTGAGGGGGCTGGCGGGGAGCTGTTTTTT.

This clonotype showed up just a few times. A single base separates this from a much larger clone, so it may be a read error. The V and J genes are TRBV25-1 and TRBJ1-4; D possibly corresponds to TRBD1 (6 bases). CDR1 is MGHDK, CDR2 SYGVNS, per germline. The CDR3 has 13 amino acids. V gave up 2 bases and J gave up 8 bases, with 9 bases separating them. Here the CDR3 DNA reads TGTGCCAGCAGTGAACAGGGGTGGGAAAAACTGTTTTTT. Protein sequence: CASSEQGWEKLFF.

This clonotype was picked up many times. This chain uses TRBV29-1 with TRBJ1-4, with D perhaps matching TRBD1 (6 bases). This CDR3 is built from 15 residues. The V end was cut by 5 bases, the J end by 5 bases, with 18 bases between. Germline loops: CDR1 SQVTM, CDR2 ANQGSEA. The CDR3 loop reads CSVQGFTGANEKLFF. The CDR3 nucleotides read TGCAGCGTTCAGGGGTTTACCGGGGCCAATGAAAAACTGTTTTTT.

This sequence joins TRBV20-1 and TRBJ1-2; TRBD1 matches 8 bases. The CDR3 loop spans 16 amino acids. The V gene end was trimmed by 3 bases and the J gene end by 1 base; junction bases not matched to a gene: 10. In germline, CDR1 is DFQATT, CDR2 SNEGSKA (reference sequence). The CDR3: CSASGFRTGINYGYTF. The DNA for the CDR3 is TGCAGTGCTAGCGGTTTCAGGACAGGGATTAACTATGGCTACACCTTC.

This clonotype was counted ten times or more. V usage is TRBV29-1 and J usage is TRBJ1-1, with D perhaps TRBD1 (5 bases). The CDR3 contains 11 residues. Germline-derived CDR1 and CDR2 are SQVTM and ANQGSEA. V was shortened by 4 bases and J by 5 bases, with 8 bases between the two germline ends. CDR3: CSVGGGTEAFF. The DNA of the CDR3 is TGCAGCGTTGGTGGGGGTACTGAAGCTTTCTTT. Full variable domain (missing parts from reference TRBV29-1 and TRBJ1-1): SAVISQKPSRDICQRGTSLTIQCQVDSQVTMMFWYRQQPGQSLTLIATANQGSEATYESGFVIDKFPISRPNLTFSTLTVSNMSPEDSSIYLCSVGGGTEAFFGQGTRLTVV.

The genes are TRBV12-3 or TRBV12-4 and TRBJ2-2, with a weak D call TRBD2 (6 bases). V lost 7 bases to trimming and J lost 5 bases, with 17 bases between them. The CDR3 extends over 15 amino acids. CDR3 sequence reads: CASISEGVGTGELFF. As DNA, the CDR3 is TGTGCCAGCATCTCGGAGGGAGTAGGGACCGGGGAGCTGTTTTTT.